Following are 18 T cell receptor beta chains from one sample sequenced in a study of T cell responses to AZD1222 COVID-19 vaccine listed by TCRdb under 2021. Preparation of the library involved the immunoSEQ multiplex PCR assay. As stored in TCRdb, this immuneACCESS dataset retains in-frame rearrangements with V and J assigned. A fraction of the clones does not appear; measured against another copy, unresolved V genes explain less than half of the discrepancy, and the remainder lacks a known reason. A total of around 140,000 clones appear in this sample, 90% to 95% of them only once. The leading ten clones occupy 3.8% of the sample. Per the publication, the time point label means: about 28 days (+/-7) after the second vaccine dose. The sequencing used peripheral blood, collected 28 days after the second AZD1222 dose. The receptors originated from an adult who received the AZD1222 COVID-19 vaccine.

The chain joins TRBV7-6 to TRBJ2-3; the match to TRBD1 covers 9 bases. Losses at the gene ends were 5 bases for V and 3 bases for J; bases not matched to a gene: 6. Germline V gene lookup returns CDR1 SGHVS and CDR2 FNYEAQ. The CDR3 has 15 residues. CDR3 loop: CASSRRTGATDTQYF. CDR3 nucleotide sequence: TGTGCCAGCAGCCGACGGACAGGGGCGACAGATACGCAGTATTTT. The whole variable domain, remainder taken from reference TRBV7-6 and TRBJ2-3, is GAGVSQSPRYKVTKRGQDVALRCDPISGHVSLYWYRQALGQGPEFLTYFNYEAQQDKSGLPNDRFSAERPEGSISTLTIQRTEQRDSAMYRCASSRRTGATDTQYFGPGTRLTVL.

This rearrangement joins TRBV7-9 to TRBJ1-2; 7 bases agree with TRBD1. The CDR3 has 15 residues. With V trimmed by 1 base and J by 5 bases, 7 bases remained unmatched. Germline CDR1 and CDR2: SEHNR and FQNEAQ (reference sequence). The CDR3 DNA follows: TGTGCCAGCAGCTTAGGGGACAACAGGGGATATGGCTACACCTTC. It codes for CASSLGDNRGYGYTF.

This clone has only a few counts. This chain links TRBV10-1 with TRBJ2-3; the match to TRBD2 covers 12 bases. Per germline, CDR1 WNHNN and CDR2 SYGVQD (reference sequence). The CDR3 extends over 17 amino acids. Germline trimming cut 3 bases from V and 0 bases from J; bases unmatched to any gene: 4. In nucleotides, the CDR3 is TGCGCCAGCAGTGAATCCGGACTAGCGGGGAGCACAGATACGCAGTATTTT. This codes for CASSESGLAGSTDTQYF.

The chain links TRBV27 to TRBJ2-5; D is unresolved. The CDR3 length is 16 residues. The ends were cut back, 5 bases at V and 1 base at J, with 17 bases in the middle. Germline V gene data show CDR1 as MNHEY and CDR2 as SMNVEV (reference sequence). The chain's CDR3 is CASSPKQSRGQETQYF. CDR3 DNA: TGTGCCAGCAGTCCCAAGCAGTCACGAGGCCAAGAGACCCAGTACTTC.

This chain uses TRBV5-6 with TRBJ1-3; D possibly corresponds to TRBD1 (5 bases). Trimming took off 4 bases at V and 0 bases at J, with 11 bases between the two ends. This CDR3 has 15 amino acids. The V gene's germline CDR1 is SGHDT and CDR2 YYEEEE. The CDR3 loop reads CASSPTASSGNTIYF. As DNA, the CDR3 is TGTGCCAGCAGCCCGACAGCGAGCTCTGGAAACACCATATATTTT.

This clone has a handful of counts. The chain carries TRBV6-5 and TRBJ1-5; unclear D gene. Germline V gene sequence: CDR1 MNHEY, CDR2 SVGAGI. Trimming pared 5 bases from V and 2 bases from J, leaving 10 bases between. The length of the CDR3 is 14 residues. CDR3 in DNA: TGTGCCAGCAGTCAACGTGGTGGCAATCAGCCCCAGCATTTT. Its translation: CASSQRGGNQPQHF.

This clone was observed a few times. This chain links TRBV6-2 or TRBV6-3 with TRBJ2-3; 7 positions agree with TRBD1. The CDR3 spans 14 residues. V lost 6 bases to trimming and J lost 0 bases; unmatched junction nucleotides: 3. Germline V CDR1 and CDR2: MNHEY, SVGEGT. CDR3 amino acids: CASSQQGSTDTQYF. CDR3 DNA: TGTGCCAGCAGCCAACAGGGGAGCACAGATACGCAGTATTTT.

The V and J genes are TRBV6-6 and TRBJ2-3; TRBD2 is a possible D gene (6 bases). With 5 bases removed from V and 0 bases from J, the gap between germline ends came to 12 bases. The CDR3 loop spans 15 amino acids. Germline loops: CDR1 MNHNY, CDR2 SVGAGI (reference sequence). CDR3 bases: TGTGCCAGCAGTCTTAGCGGTACTAGCACAGATACGCAGTATTTT. This sequence encodes CASSLSGTSTDTQYF.

The V call is TRBV9, the J call TRBJ2-1, with 9 bases lining up with TRBD1. Germline values: CDR1 SGDLS, CDR2 YYNGEE. Germline trimming cut 5 bases from V and 4 bases from J; bases unmatched to any gene: 4. The CDR3 spans 14 residues. The CDR3, as DNA: TGTGCCAGCAGTACAGGGGGCGCTTACAATGAGCAGTTCTTC. It is translated as CASSTGGAYNEQFF.

CDR3 region: CASSAHLTSSDNEQFF. The CDR3 DNA reads TGTGCCAGCAGCGCACACCTGACTAGCAGCGACAATGAGCAGTTCTTC. The chain recombines TRBV11-3 with TRBJ2-1; 7 bases map to TRBD2. V was clipped by 5 bases and J by 5 bases; unmatched bases: 12. The CDR3 has 16 amino acids. CDR1 SGHNT and CDR2 YENEEA come from the germline V gene.

The J gene is TRBJ1-5, the V gene TRBV7-2; D possibly corresponds to TRBD1 (5 bases). V lost 5 bases to trimming and J lost 6 bases, with 17 bases between them. There are 15 residues in the CDR3. Looked up from germline, CDR1 is SGHTA and CDR2 is FQGNSA. CDR3 in DNA: TGTGCCAGCAGCCCCTTAGTAGGAGGGGCTCAGCCCCAGCATTTT. This codes for CASSPLVGGAQPQHF.

The V call is TRBV11-1, the J call TRBJ2-7, with 13 bases matching TRBD2. The junction had 9 bases not matched to a gene; V was cut back by 5 bases and J by 5 bases. CDR1 is SGHAT and CDR2 is FQDESV in the germline V gene (reference sequence). The CDR3 is made up of 16 amino acids. CDR3 nucleotides: TGTGCCAGCAGCCCCCGGACTAGCGGGAGACCCCACGAGCAGTACTTC. Protein product: CASSPRTSGRPHEQYF.

The chain employs TRBV11-2 and TRBJ1-6, with TRBD1 identical over 7 bases. CDR1 and CDR2 from the germline V gene are SGHAT and FQNNGV. J was trimmed by 8 bases and V by 5 bases; bases with no gene match: 6. CDR3 size: 14 residues. In DNA form, the CDR3 reads TGTGCCAGCAGCATGGACAGGCCTCATTCACCCCTCCACTTT. Its protein is CASSMDRPHSPLHF.

The CDR3 loop reads CASSSGGRGYQETQYF. CDR3 nucleotides: TGTGCCAGCAGCTCGGGGGGCAGGGGGTACCAAGAGACCCAGTACTTC. The chain is built from TRBV7-9 and TRBJ2-5, with D tentatively TRBD1 or TRBD2 (7 bases each). The germline CDR1 and CDR2 sequences are SEHNR and FQNEAQ (reference sequence). V lost 4 bases, J lost 0 bases, and 15 bases lay in between. The CDR3 extends over 16 amino acids.

This clone appeared a few times. V is TRBV28 and J is TRBJ1-6; D unclear. Trimming stripped 8 bases from V and 7 bases from J, with 9 bases between. CDR1 is MDHEN and CDR2 is SYDVKM in the germline V gene. The CDR3 length is 12 residues. CDR3 coding DNA: TGTGCCAGCCACGAGGCCAATTCACCCCTCCACTTT. This codes for CASHEANSPLHF.

This chain joins TRBV27 and TRBJ1-3, with no clear D. Trimming removed 5 bases from V and 0 bases from J, with 11 bases in between. The CDR3 is 15 amino acids. The germline V gene has CDR1 MNHEY and CDR2 SMNVEV (reference sequence). CDR3 DNA: TGTGCCAGCAGTCCCTCTCAAAGCTCTGGAAACACCATATATTTT. Protein sequence: CASSPSQSSGNTIYF.

This sequence joins TRBV5-5 and TRBJ2-5, with TRBD1 as a possible D gene (5 bases). Germline lookup yields CDR1 SGHKS and CDR2 YYEKEE (reference sequence). Trimming cost V 4 bases and J 4 bases, with 14 bases left between them. The CDR3 is 14 residues long. CDR3 amino acids: CASSPETVAETQYF. Here the CDR3 DNA reads TGTGCCAGCAGCCCGGAGACAGTTGCAGAGACCCAGTACTTC.

The chain employs TRBV11-3 and TRBJ2-5; possibly TRBD1 or TRBD2 for D (5 bases each). Germline values: CDR1 SGHNT, CDR2 YENEEA. Between the trimmed V and J ends, which lost 2 bases and 4 bases, there was a span of 29 bases. CDR3 length equals 20 residues. DNA for the CDR3: TGTGCCAGCAGCTTAACCGGACGCTGGATTACCGGGATTAGGGGAGAGACCCAGTACTTC. It codes for CASSLTGRWITGIRGETQYF.